This T cell receptor (beta chain) was found in a study of identifying expanded T cells in peripheral blood (dated by TCRdb to the late 2010s). For context, the study as a whole: Separate aliquots of the same genomic DNA pool were sequenced to produce technical replicates, and four replicates were compared in pairs. The research as a whole found: The binomial model flagged around 1.1 differentially abundant clones between technical replicates, compared with approximately 15 over roughly 2 weeks and 18 to 20 over roughly 4 weeks. The beta-binomial model significantly reduced the number of clones called differentially abundant and the false-positive rate across all healthy-donor time intervals. For all healthy donors, the variance in clone template counts between approximately two-week samples rose significantly as total template count increased. The authors expected biological variance in healthy repertoires might increase further over much longer intervals such as months to years.

This clone was picked up a small number of times. This clone's antigen is unknown. No much larger clonotype is one base removed from it; base qualities were not supplied. V is clipped by 0 bases and J by 2 bases, and the sequence between their germline boundaries is 8 bases long. The CDR3, cysteine through phenylalanine, is 14 amino acids long. The read is trimmed to its CDR3 DNA, 42 bases read in frame from base 1. The germline V gene provides CDR1 SGHDN and CDR2 FVKESK. During the collection period, no immune events, such as infections, were documented for the healthy donors. Healthy-donor blood repertoires served as a training cohort to calibrate time-dependent variance in a beta-binomial model of T-cell clone differential abundance. The training cohort was composed of around ten healthy donors, 3 female and 7 male. On average the donors were around 45 years old, and their ages spanned 29 to 64 years. Obtained from a commercial supplier, whole blood was collected from each healthy donor at three time points set about two weeks apart. For immunosequencing, genomic DNA was extracted from whole blood that had not been sorted.

The immunoSEQ Assay, which uses bias-controlled multiplex PCR amplification of genomic DNA, was used to profile TCRbeta CDR3 regions. In the paper's pipeline: To quantify the absolute abundance of each unique TCRbeta CDR3 region, the sequences were collapsed and filtered. Two models were used to test differential abundance: a binomial model (Fisher-equivalent) and a beta-binomial model that adds time-dependent variance fitted from healthy donors. Clones with fewer than 5 combined templates were excluded, and clones with Benjamini-Hochberg FDR below 0.01 were called differentially abundant. The form v = (b*log(k)+a)^2 was used to model beta-binomial variance as a function of total template count across the two samples. Not all clones reach the TCRdb copy of this immuneACCESS table, which keeps in-frame sequences only. Checked studies attribute under half of the gap to unresolved V genes and leave the rest unexplained. The V and J calls and clone size come from that table; D and trimming were worked out from the DNA. Counted in this sample were some 95,000 clones; approximately 83% of them appeared once. The ten most abundant clones make up 4.5% to 7% of the sample.

The sequence derives from a person aged 18 to 69 in good health. Sequencing was done on a sample of blood. The chain uses TRBV14 and TRBJ2-7, with the D gene not clear enough to name. The DNA reads as follows: TGTGCCAGCAGCCAAGACCTCTTAACCTACGAGCAGTACTTC. It encodes CASSQDLLTYEQYF. The full variable domain, with segments outside the CDR3 supplied by the reference TRBV14 and TRBJ2-7 proteins, appears as EAGVTQFPSHSVIEKGQTVTLRCDPISGHDNLYWYRRVMGKEIKFLLHFVKESKQDESGMPNNRFLAERTGGTYSTLKVQPAELEDSGVYFCASSQDLLTYEQYFGPGTRLTVT.